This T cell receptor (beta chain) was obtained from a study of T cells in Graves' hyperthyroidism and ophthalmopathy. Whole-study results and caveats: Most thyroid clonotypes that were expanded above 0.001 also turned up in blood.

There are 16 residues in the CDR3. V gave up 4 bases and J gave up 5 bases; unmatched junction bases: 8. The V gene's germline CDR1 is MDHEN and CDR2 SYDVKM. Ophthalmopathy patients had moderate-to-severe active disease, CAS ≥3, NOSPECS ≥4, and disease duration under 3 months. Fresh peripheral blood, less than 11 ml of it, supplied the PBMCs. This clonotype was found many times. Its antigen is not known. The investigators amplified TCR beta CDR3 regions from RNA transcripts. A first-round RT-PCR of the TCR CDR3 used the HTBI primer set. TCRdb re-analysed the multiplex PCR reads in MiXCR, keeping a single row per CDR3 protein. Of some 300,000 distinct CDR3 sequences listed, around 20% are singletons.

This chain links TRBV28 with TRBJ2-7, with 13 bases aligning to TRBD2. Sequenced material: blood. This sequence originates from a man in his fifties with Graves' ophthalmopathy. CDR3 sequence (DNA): TGTGCCAGCAGTTCCTACGGACTAGCGGGAGTAGACGAGCAGTACTTC. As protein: CASSSYGLAGVDEQYF.